This T cell receptor (beta chain) originates from a study of blood T cell repertoires in COVID-19. Study summary: The United States, Italy and Spain were the sources of the acute and convalescent COVID-19 samples. T cells, B-cell-depleted T cells, or PBMCs supplied cDNA or gDNA.

V was cut by 1 base and J by 4 bases, with 11 bases left in between. From germline, CDR1 is SGHDT and CDR2 YYEEEE. The CDR3 spans 14 residues. Source study methods: Amplification of reference gene primers provided the estimated nucleated cell counts. Profiling relied on immunoSEQ multiplex PCR, and the TCRdb table lists in-frame clones only, not all of them. V, J and clone size are those of that table, while D and trimming were read from the DNA. This table has under 500,000 clones, approximately 90% appearing once. The TCR comes from a young woman with acute or convalescent COVID-19. Specimen: peripheral blood. This rearrangement joins TRBV5-6 to TRBJ1-2; D not certain. The CDR3 DNA sequence: TGTGCCAGCAGCTTGAATCGACTCCCCTATGGCTACACCTTC. Its protein is CASSLNRLPYGYTF.